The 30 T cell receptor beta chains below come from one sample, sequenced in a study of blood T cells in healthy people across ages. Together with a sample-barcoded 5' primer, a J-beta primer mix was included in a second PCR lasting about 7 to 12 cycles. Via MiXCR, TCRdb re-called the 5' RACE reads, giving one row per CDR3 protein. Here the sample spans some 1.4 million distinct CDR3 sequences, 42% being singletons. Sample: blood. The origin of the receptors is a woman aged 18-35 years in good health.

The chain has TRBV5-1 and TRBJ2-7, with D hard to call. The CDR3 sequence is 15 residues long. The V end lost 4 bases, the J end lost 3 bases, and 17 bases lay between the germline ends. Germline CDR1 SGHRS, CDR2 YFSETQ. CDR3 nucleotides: TGCGCCAGCAGCCCGGATGTGGCAGGTAGCTACGAGCAGTACTTC. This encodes CASSPDVAGSYEQYF.

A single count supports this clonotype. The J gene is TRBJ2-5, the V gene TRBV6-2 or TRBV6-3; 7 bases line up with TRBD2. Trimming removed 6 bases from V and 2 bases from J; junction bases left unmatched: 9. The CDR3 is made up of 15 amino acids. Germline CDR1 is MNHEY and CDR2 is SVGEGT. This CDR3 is CASSQSGARQETQYF. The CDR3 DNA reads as TGTGCCAGCAGCCAAAGCGGGGCGCGACAAGAGACCCAGTACTTC.

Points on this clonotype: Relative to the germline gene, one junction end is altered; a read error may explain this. The CDR3 DNA is TGTGCCAGCAGTTACCAAGCGGGAGGGGTGGCAGATACGCGGTATTTT. Protein product: CASSYQAGGVADTRYF. The rearrangement uses TRBV6-5 and TRBJ2-3; TRBD2 aligns across 10 bases. CDR1 MNHEY and CDR2 SVGAGI come from the germline V gene. This CDR3 comprises 16 residues.

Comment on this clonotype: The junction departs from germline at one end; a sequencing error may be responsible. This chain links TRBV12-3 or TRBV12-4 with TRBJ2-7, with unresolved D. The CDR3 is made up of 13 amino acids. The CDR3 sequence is CASSVAPLSEQYF. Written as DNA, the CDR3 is TGTGCCAGCAGTGTAGCCCCCTTGAGTGAGCAGTACTTC.

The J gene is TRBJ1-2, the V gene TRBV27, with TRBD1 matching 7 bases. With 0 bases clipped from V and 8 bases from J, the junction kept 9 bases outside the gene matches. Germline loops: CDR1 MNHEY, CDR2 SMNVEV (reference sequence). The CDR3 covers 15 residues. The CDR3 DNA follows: TGTGCCAGCAGTTTATCACCGGGACAGTGGAGAGGCTACACCTTC. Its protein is CASSLSPGQWRGYTF.

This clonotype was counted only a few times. CDR3 in amino acids: CASSFVGPLEAYEQYF. DNA for the CDR3: TGCGCCAGCAGCTTCGTCGGGCCCCTCGAGGCCTACGAGCAGTACTTC. The rearrangement links TRBV5-1 to TRBJ2-7; unclear D gene. CDR3 size: 16 residues. V shed 2 bases and J shed 2 bases, with 17 bases lying between them. Germline CDR1 is SGHRS and CDR2 is YFSETQ. The entire variable domain, with the rest obtained from reference TRBV5-1 and TRBJ2-7, is as follows: KAGVTQTPRYLIKTRGQQVTLSCSPISGHRSVSWYQQTPGQGLQFLFEYFSETQRNKGNFPGRFSGRQFSNSRSEMNVSTLELGDSALYLCASSFVGPLEAYEQYFGPGTRLTVT.

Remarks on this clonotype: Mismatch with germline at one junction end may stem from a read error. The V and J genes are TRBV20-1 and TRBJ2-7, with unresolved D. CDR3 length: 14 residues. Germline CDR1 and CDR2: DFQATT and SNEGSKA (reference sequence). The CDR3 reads CSACWLLGSYGQYF. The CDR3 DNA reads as TGCAGTGCCTGCTGGCTTCTCGGTTCCTACGGGCAGTACTTC.

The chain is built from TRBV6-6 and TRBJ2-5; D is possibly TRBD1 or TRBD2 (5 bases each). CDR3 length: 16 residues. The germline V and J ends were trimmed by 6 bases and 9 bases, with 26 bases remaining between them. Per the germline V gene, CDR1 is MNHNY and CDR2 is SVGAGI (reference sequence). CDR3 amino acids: CASSSTAGSVLGAQYF. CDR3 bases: TGTGCCAGCAGCAGCACGGCAGGGAGCGTTCTAGGGGCCCAGTACTTC.

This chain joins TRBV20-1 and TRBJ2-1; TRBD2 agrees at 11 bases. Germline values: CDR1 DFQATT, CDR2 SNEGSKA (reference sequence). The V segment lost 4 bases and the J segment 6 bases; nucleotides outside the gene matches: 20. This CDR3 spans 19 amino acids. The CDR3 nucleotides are TGCAGTGCTACATCAGGGGGCTTATCCCTTAGCGGGAGGGCCAATGAGCAGTTCTTC. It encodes CSATSGGLSLSGRANEQFF.

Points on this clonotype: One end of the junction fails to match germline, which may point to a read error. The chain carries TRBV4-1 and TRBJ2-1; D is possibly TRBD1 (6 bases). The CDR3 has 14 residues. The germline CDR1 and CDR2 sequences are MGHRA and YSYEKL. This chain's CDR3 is CTSSPGDSYNEQFF. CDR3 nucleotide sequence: TGCACCAGCAGCCCAGGGGACTCCTACAATGAGCAGTTCTTC.

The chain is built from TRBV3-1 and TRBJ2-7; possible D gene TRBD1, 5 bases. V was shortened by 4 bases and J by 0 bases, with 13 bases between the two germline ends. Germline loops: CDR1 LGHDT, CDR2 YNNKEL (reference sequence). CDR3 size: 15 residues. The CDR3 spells CASSRTPKGSYEQYF. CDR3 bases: TGTGCCAGCAGCCGGACACCGAAAGGCTCCTACGAGCAGTACTTC.

CDR3 coding DNA: TGCAGCGTTTTGGCAGGGAGCAATCAGCCCCAGCATTTT. Translated: CSVLAGSNQPQHF. This chain joins TRBV29-1 and TRBJ1-5; possibly TRBD1 for D (5 bases). Trimming removed 5 bases from V and 1 base from J, with 9 bases in between. The V gene's germline CDR1 is SQVTM and CDR2 ANQGSEA. This CDR3 is built from 13 residues.

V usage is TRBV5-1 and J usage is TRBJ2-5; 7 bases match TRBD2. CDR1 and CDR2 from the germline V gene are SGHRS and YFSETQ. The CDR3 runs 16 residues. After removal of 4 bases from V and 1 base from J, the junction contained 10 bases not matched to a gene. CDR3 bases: TGCGCCAGCAGCGTCCTATCTAGCGGAGTCCAAGAGACCCAGTACTTC. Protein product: CASSVLSSGVQETQYF.

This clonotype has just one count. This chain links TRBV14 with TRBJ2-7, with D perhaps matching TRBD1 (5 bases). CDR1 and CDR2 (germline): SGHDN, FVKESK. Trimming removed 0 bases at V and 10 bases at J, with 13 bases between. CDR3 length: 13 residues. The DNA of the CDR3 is TGTGCCAGCAGCCAAGAATTTGGGGCAGCCCAGTACTTC. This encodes CASSQEFGAAQYF.

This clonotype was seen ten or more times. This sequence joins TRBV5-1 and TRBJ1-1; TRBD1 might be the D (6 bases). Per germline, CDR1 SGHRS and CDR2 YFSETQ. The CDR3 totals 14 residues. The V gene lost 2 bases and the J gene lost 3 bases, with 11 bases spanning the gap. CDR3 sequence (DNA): TGCGCCAGCAGCTTTGGGGGCGGGTACACTGAAGCTTTCTTT. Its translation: CASSFGGGYTEAFF.

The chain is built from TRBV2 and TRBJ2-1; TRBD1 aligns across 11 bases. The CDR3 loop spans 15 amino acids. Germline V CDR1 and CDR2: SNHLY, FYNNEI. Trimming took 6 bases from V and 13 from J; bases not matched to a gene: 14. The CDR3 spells CASSPGTGGRGEQFF. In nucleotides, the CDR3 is TGTGCCAGCAGCCCCGGGACAGGGGGAAGAGGGGAACAGTTCTTC.

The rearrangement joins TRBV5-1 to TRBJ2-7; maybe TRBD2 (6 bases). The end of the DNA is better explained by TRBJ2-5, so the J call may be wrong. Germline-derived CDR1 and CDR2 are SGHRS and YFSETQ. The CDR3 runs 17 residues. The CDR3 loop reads CASSGKRESSGRETQYF. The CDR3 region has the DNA TGCGCCAGCAGCGGGAAACGGGAGTCATCCGGGCGGGAGACCCAGTACTTC.

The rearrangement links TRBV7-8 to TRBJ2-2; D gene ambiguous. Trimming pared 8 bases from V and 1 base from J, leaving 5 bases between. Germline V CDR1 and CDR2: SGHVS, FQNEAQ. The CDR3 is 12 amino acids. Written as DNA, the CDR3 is TGTGCCAGCGGCAGGAACACCGGGGAGCTGTTTTTT. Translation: CASGRNTGELFF. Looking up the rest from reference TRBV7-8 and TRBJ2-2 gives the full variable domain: GAGVSQSPRYKVAKRGQDVALRCDPISGHVSLFWYQQALGQGPEFLTYFQNEAQLDKSGLPSDRFFAERPEGSVSTLKIQRTQQEDSAVYLCASGRNTGELFFGEGSRLTVL.

The CDR3 DNA follows: TGTGCCATCAGTGAGGGGACAGGGGGCCTACACTATGGCTACACCTTC. Residues: CAISEGTGGLHYGYTF. V and J are TRBV10-3 and TRBJ1-2; TRBD1 agrees at 12 bases. The CDR3 sequence is 16 residues long. Germline trimming cut 2 bases from V and 3 bases from J; bases unmatched to any gene: 4. CDR1 ENHRY and CDR2 SYGVKD come from the germline V gene.

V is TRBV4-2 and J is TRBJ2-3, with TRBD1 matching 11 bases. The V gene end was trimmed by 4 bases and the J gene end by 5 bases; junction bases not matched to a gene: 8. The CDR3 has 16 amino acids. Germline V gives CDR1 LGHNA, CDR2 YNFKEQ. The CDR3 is CASSPHRDRGRDTQYF. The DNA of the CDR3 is TGTGCCAGCAGCCCCCACCGGGACAGGGGGAGAGATACGCAGTATTTT.

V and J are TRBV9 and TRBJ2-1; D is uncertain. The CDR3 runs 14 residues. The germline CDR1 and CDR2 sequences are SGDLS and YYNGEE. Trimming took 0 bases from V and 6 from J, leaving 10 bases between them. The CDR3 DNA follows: TGTGCCAGCAGCGTAGGGCAAGCCCGCAATGAGCAGTTCTTC. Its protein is CASSVGQARNEQFF.

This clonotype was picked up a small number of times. CDR3 sequence reads: CASSFLSGGGNEQFF. The CDR3 nucleotides are TGTGCCAGCAGCTTTTTAAGCGGGGGTGGCAATGAGCAGTTCTTC. The chain uses TRBV7-2 and TRBJ2-1; 8 nucleotides align to TRBD2. The CDR3 has 15 residues. After removal of 3 bases from V and 6 bases from J, the junction contained 7 bases not matched to a gene. CDR1 is SGHTA and CDR2 is FQGNSA in the germline V gene.

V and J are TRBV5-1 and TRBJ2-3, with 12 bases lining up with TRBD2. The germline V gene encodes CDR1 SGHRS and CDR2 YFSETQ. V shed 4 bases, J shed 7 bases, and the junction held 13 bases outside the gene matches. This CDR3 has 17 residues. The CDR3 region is CASSPESSGRAANTQYF. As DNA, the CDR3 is TGCGCCAGCAGCCCAGAATCTAGCGGGAGGGCCGCGAATACGCAGTATTTT.

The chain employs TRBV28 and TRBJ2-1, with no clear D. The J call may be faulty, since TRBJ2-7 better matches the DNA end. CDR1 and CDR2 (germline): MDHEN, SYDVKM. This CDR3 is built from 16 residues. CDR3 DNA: TGTGCCAGCAGTTTAGAGGCCAGCCTGTCCTACAATGAGCAGTACTTC. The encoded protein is CASSLEASLSYNEQYF.

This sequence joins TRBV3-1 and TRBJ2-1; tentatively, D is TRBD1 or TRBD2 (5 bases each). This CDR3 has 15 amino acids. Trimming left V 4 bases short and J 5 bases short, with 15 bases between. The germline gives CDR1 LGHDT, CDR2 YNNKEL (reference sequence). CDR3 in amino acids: CASSLVRGVNNEQFF. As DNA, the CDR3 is TGTGCCAGCAGCCTGGTGAGAGGGGTCAACAATGAGCAGTTCTTC.

CDR3 in amino acids: CASSQDVAAEPYEQYF. The CDR3 DNA reads TGTGCCAGCAGCCAAGATGTCGCGGCTGAACCCTACGAGCAGTACTTC. This chain connects TRBV14 to TRBJ2-7; D unclear. Germline CDR1 SGHDN, CDR2 FVKESK. The CDR3 totals 16 residues. Trimming took off 0 bases at V and 2 bases at J, with 14 bases between the two ends.

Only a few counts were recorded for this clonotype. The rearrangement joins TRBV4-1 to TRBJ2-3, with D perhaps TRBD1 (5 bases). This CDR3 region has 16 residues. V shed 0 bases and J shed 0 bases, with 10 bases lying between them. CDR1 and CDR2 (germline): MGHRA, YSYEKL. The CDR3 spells CASSQDRQPSTDTQYF. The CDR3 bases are TGCGCCAGCAGCCAAGATCGACAGCCTAGCACAGATACGCAGTATTTT.

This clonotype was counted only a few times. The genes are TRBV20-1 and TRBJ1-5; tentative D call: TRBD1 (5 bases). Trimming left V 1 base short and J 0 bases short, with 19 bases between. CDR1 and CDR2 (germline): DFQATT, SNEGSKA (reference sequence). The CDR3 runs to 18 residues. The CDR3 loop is CSARVQGMLFHSNQPQHF. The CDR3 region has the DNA TGCAGTGCTAGAGTGCAGGGAATGCTTTTCCATAGCAATCAGCCCCAGCATTTT.

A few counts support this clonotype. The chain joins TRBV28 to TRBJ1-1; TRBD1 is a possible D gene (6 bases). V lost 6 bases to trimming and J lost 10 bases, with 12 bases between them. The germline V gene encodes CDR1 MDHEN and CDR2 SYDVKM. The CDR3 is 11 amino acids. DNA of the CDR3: TGTGCCAGCAGCCACCAACAGGGAGCTTTCTTT. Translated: CASSHQQGAFF.

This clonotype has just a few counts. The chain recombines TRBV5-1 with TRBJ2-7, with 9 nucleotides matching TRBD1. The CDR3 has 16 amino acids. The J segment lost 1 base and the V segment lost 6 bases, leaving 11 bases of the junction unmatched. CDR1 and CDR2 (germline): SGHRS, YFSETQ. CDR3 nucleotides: TGCGCCAGCAATCCTGGGACAGGGCTTTCTTCCTACGAGCAGTACTTC. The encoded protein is CASNPGTGLSSYEQYF. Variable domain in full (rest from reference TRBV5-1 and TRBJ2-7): KAGVTQTPRYLIKTRGQQVTLSCSPISGHRSVSWYQQTPGQGLQFLFEYFSETQRNKGNFPGRFSGRQFSNSRSEMNVSTLELGDSALYLCASNPGTGLSSYEQYFGPGTRLTVT.